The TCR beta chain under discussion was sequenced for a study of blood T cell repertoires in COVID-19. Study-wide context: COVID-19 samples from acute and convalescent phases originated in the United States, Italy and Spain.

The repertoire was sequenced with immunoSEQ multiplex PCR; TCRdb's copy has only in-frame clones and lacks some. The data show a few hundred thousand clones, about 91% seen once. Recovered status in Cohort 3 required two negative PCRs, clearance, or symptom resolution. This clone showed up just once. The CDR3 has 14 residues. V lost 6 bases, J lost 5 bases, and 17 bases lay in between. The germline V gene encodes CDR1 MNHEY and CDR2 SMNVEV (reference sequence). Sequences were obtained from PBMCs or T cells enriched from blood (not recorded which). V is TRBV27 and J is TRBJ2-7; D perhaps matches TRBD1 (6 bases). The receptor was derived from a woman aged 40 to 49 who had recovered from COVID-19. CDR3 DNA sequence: TGTGCCAGCAGATACTCGACAGGCCCCCACGAGCAGTACTTC. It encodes CASRYSTGPHEQYF.